This TCR beta chain was retrieved from a study of cytomegalovirus exposure and HLA in healthy donors. Germline lookup yields CDR1 SGHTA and CDR2 FQGTGA. Between the trimmed V and J ends, which lost 2 bases and 5 bases, there was a span of 15 bases. The CDR3 length is 15 residues. Primers: 60 Vbeta forward and 13 Jbeta reverse. Sequenced by immunoSEQ multiplex PCR; TCRdb stores in-frame clones only, minus some. The table includes 150,000 to 200,000 clones, 65% to 70% detected once. The source is a woman aged 18-29 years in good health and CMV-seropositive. The sample taken for sequencing was PBMCs. This chain links TRBV7-3 with TRBJ2-5, with D possibly TRBD2 on 7 matching bases. The CDR3 sequence: CASSLGRGGVETQYF. Written as DNA, the CDR3 is TGTGCCAGCAGCTTAGGGAGGGGGGGCGTGGAGACCCAGTACTTC. Based on the CDR3 plus reference TRBV7-3 and TRBJ2-5, the full variable domain is GAGVSQTPSNKVTEKGKYVELRCDPISGHTALYWYRQSLGQGPEFLIYFQGTGAADDSGLPNDRFFAVRPEGSVSTLKIQRTERGDSAVYLCASSLGRGGVETQYFGPGTRLLVL.